These 13 T cell receptor beta chains were all obtained from the same sample, sequenced in a study of pediatric ulcerative colitis. TCRdb's table, derived via immunoSEQ multiplex PCR, lists solely in-frame clones and lacks some. Found here are some 10,000 clones, approximately 80% of them singletons; the top ten hold about 3.8%. One to two pinch biopsies were taken from the rectum during colonoscopy. The material sequenced was gut tissue. The receptors stem from a girl aged 5-17 years who was a control in a study of pediatric ulcerative colitis.

About this clone: This CDR3 is also generated by other DNA sequences in the sample. J is TRBJ1-2 and V is TRBV4-2, with TRBD1 as a possible D gene (5 bases). The CDR3 is 13 amino acids. Germline assignment: CDR1 LGHNA and CDR2 YNFKEQ. V was cut by 1 base and J by 6 bases, with 9 bases left in between. The DNA for the CDR3 is TGTGCCAGCAGCCAAGGGGGGGGAGATGGCTACACCTTC. It yields the protein CASSQGGGDGYTF.

The chain employs TRBV4-2 and TRBJ1-4, with D perhaps TRBD1 (5 bases). V lost 0 bases and J 7 bases, leaving 21 bases between the germline ends. Germline CDR1 LGHNA, CDR2 YNFKEQ. The CDR3 is 18 residues long. CDR3 region: CASSQELIGAESGEKLFF. DNA for the CDR3: TGTGCCAGCAGCCAAGAATTAATCGGGGCAGAGAGTGGTGAAAAACTGTTTTTT.

The chain recombines TRBV5-1 with TRBJ2-1; D unresolved. The CDR3 has 14 residues. V was cut by 5 bases and J by 1 base, with 10 bases left in between. CDR1 and CDR2 from the germline V gene are SGHRS and YFSETQ. CDR3 coding DNA: TGCGCCAGCAGACTTTCCTTATCCTACAATGAGCAGTTCTTC. Translation gives CASRLSLSYNEQFF.

This clone was observed a few times. This rearrangement joins TRBV6-5 to TRBJ2-7; TRBD1 matches 7 bases. With 5 bases clipped from V and 0 bases from J, the junction kept 7 bases outside the gene matches. The germline gives CDR1 MNHEY, CDR2 SVGAGI. This CDR3 region has 15 residues. The DNA for the CDR3 is TGTGCCAGCAGTATGGACAGGAGGAGCTCCTACGAGCAGTACTTC. This sequence encodes CASSMDRRSSYEQYF.

The chain recombines TRBV11-2 with TRBJ1-6; D perhaps matches TRBD1 (6 bases). V was trimmed by 5 bases and J by 0 bases, leaving 17 bases between them. The CDR3 contains 18 residues. Germline V gene data show CDR1 as SGHAT and CDR2 as FQNNGV. The CDR3 DNA reads as TGTGCCAGCAGCCGTTCGACAACAGGGAGCTCCTATAATTCACCCCTCCACTTT. Its protein product is CASSRSTTGSSYNSPLHF.

The chain employs TRBV7-2 and TRBJ2-3; no definite D call. There are 12 residues in the CDR3. Germline values: CDR1 SGHTA, CDR2 FQGNSA. Trimming removed 5 bases from V and 6 bases from J, with 9 bases in between. The CDR3 loop is CASSGPADTQYF. CDR3 in DNA: TGTGCCAGCAGCGGCCCGGCGGATACGCAGTATTTT.

This clone has just a few counts. The chain links TRBV6-4 to TRBJ2-3, with TRBD1 matching 7 bases. CDR3 length equals 15 residues. CDR1 is MRHNA, CDR2 SNTAGT, per germline. Trimming removed 2 bases from V and 1 base from J; junction bases left unmatched: 3. The CDR3 reads CASSDGTGGTDTQYF. The CDR3 region has the DNA TGTGCCAGCAGTGACGGAACAGGGGGCACAGATACGCAGTATTTT.

The chain employs TRBV28 and TRBJ1-2; D might be TRBD1 (5 bases). V was pared by 3 bases and J by 4 bases, with 33 bases between. The CDR3 sequence is 21 residues long. Germline V gene lookup returns CDR1 MDHEN and CDR2 SYDVKM. CDR3 sequence: CASSFAYLGDALTLKPYGYTF. The DNA of the CDR3 is TGTGCCAGCAGTTTCGCATACTTAGGGGATGCTCTGACTCTTAAACCCTATGGCTACACCTTC.

V is TRBV28 and J is TRBJ1-1; 10 nucleotides align to TRBD1. Germline V lookup: CDR1 MDHEN, CDR2 SYDVKM. V dropped 5 bases and J dropped 8; count of bases not matched to a gene: 14. This CDR3 spans 16 amino acids. The CDR3: CASSPDRQGARREAFF. The DNA for the CDR3 is TGTGCCAGCAGTCCCGATCGACAGGGGGCGCGAAGGGAAGCTTTCTTT.

The chain recombines TRBV28 with TRBJ1-2; TRBD1 is a possible D gene (6 bases). In germline, CDR1 is MDHEN, CDR2 SYDVKM. The CDR3 runs 14 residues. V was clipped by 3 bases and J by 6 bases, with 14 bases between them. CDR3 nucleotide sequence: TGTGCCAGCAGTTTTGACAGGAAGGTAAATGGCTACACCTTC. Protein sequence: CASSFDRKVNGYTF.

This clone showed up just a few times. This chain joins TRBV14 and TRBJ1-1; the D gene is possibly TRBD1 (5 bases). Germline CDR1 SGHDN, CDR2 FVKESK. The CDR3 loop spans 17 amino acids. V was shortened by 0 bases and J by 5 bases, with 19 bases between the two germline ends. The CDR3 nucleotides read TGTGCCAGCAGCCAAGAACAGGCCAGCTGGTGGGATACTGAAGCTTTCTTT. It yields the protein CASSQEQASWWDTEAFF.

In this sample, this clone turned up once. This rearrangement joins TRBV5-1 to TRBJ1-1; 7 bases map to TRBD1. The CDR3 extends over 15 amino acids. Germline values: CDR1 SGHRS, CDR2 YFSETQ. V lost 4 bases to trimming and J lost 4 bases; unmatched junction nucleotides: 10. In DNA, the CDR3 is TGCGCCAGCAGCGGGGCCGGGACAGCGCTCACTGAAGCTTTCTTT. Protein sequence: CASSGAGTALTEAFF.

The V and J genes are TRBV11-2 and TRBJ1-1; D is ambiguous. CDR3 length equals 15 residues. Germline lookup yields CDR1 SGHAT and CDR2 FQNNGV. Deletions cut 3 bases from V and 1 base from J, with 12 bases between. The CDR3 sequence: CASSLGDLKNTEAFF. For the CDR3, the DNA is TGTGCCAGCAGCTTGGGCGACTTAAAGAACACTGAAGCTTTCTTT.